These 5 T cell receptor beta chains originate from one sample sequenced in a study of blood T cell repertoires in COVID-19. Libraries were prepared by immunoSEQ multiplex PCR; TCRdb keeps only in-frame clonotypes and omits some of them. This sample has roughly 230,000 clones, with over 70% found just once. The sequenced sample was peripheral blood. The receptors stem from a man aged 40-50 years with active or convalescent COVID-19.

The rearrangement uses TRBV25-1 and TRBJ2-1; TRBD2 agrees at 8 bases. The V gene's germline CDR1 is MGHDK and CDR2 SYGVNS. The V and J ends lost 3 bases and 4 bases, in that order; junction bases with no gene match: 5. This CDR3 region has 15 residues. CDR3 nucleotides: TGTGCCAGCAGTGACGTAACTAGCGGATACAATGAGCAGTTCTTC. This translates into CASSDVTSGYNEQFF. Combining the CDR3 with reference TRBV25-1 and TRBJ2-1 gives the whole variable domain EADIYQTPRYLVIGTGKKITLECSQTMGHDKMYWYQQDPGMELHLIHYSYGVNSTEKGDLSSESTVSRIRTEHFPLTLESARPSHTSQYLCASSDVTSGYNEQFFGPGTRLTVL.

This clone was counted once. This chain connects TRBV18 to TRBJ2-3, with unresolved D. V lost 0 bases and J lost 2, with 3 bases in between. CDR3 size: 13 residues. Germline V CDR1 and CDR2: KGHSH, LQKENI. As DNA, the CDR3 is TGTGCCAGCTCACCACCCCTCACAGATACGCAGTATTTT. This gives the protein CASSPPLTDTQYF.

This rearrangement joins TRBV18 to TRBJ2-1; possibly TRBD2 for D (6 bases). Germline-derived CDR1 and CDR2 are KGHSH and LQKENI. The CDR3 extends over 15 amino acids. The germline V and J ends were trimmed by 0 bases and 9 bases, with 15 bases remaining between them. The CDR3 region has the DNA TGTGCCAGCTCACCACCGGGACTTAGCCGGAGTGAGCAGTTCTTC. Residues: CASSPPGLSRSEQFF.

This clone was seen only a few times. The V and J genes are TRBV28 and TRBJ2-7; D gene unclear. Trimming pared 7 bases from V and 1 base from J, leaving 11 bases between. CDR1 is MDHEN, CDR2 SYDVKM, per germline. This CDR3 comprises 13 residues. The chain's CDR3 is CASTPMESYEQYF. The CDR3 nucleotides read TGTGCCAGCACCCCGATGGAGTCCTACGAGCAGTACTTC.

The V call is TRBV30, the J call TRBJ1-2; TRBD1 might be the D (6 bases). CDR1 and CDR2 (germline): GTSNPN, SVGIG (reference sequence). V shed 4 bases and J shed 2 bases, with 14 bases lying between them. The CDR3 is 14 residues long. CDR3 DNA: TGTGCCTGGATCATTGCGGGGGGCAACTATGGCTACACCTTC. Protein: CAWIIAGGNYGYTF.